This TCR beta chain was sequenced in a study of cytomegalovirus exposure and HLA in healthy donors. V was pared by 2 bases and J by 2 bases, with 2 bases of the junction left unmatched. Germline CDR1 reads ENHRY; CDR2 reads SYGVKD. This CDR3 contains 15 residues. With 60 Vbeta and 13 Jbeta primers, the PCR was carried out. The protocol was immunoSEQ multiplex PCR, while the TCRdb copy is restricted to in-frame clones and leaves out a portion. This sample has approximately 210,000 clones; roughly 85% occur once, and the top ten carry about 2%. The specimen sequenced was PBMCs. This TCR was recovered from a male donor in good health and CMV-seronegative. This chain uses TRBV10-3 with TRBJ1-5; TRBD1 matches 8 bases. CDR3 sequence reads: CAISEGQGGNQPQHF. In DNA form, the CDR3 reads TGTGCCATCAGTGAGGGACAGGGAGGCAATCAGCCCCAGCATTTT.